This paragraph reports one T cell receptor (beta chain). This CDR3 fails to terminate in the conserved phenylalanine or tryptophan, so it likely reflects a read error. The data stem from a study of T cell repertoires in cytomegalovirus infection. Germline assignment: CDR1 SGHAT and CDR2 FQNNGV. The CDR3 is 14 residues long. Trimming at V came to 4 bases and at J to 2 bases, leaving 2 bases not matched to a gene. TCRdb reanalysed the reads using MiXCR and keeps one entry per CDR3 protein. The sample lists approximately 750,000 distinct CDR3 sequences; roughly 35% were seen once. This sequence joins TRBV11-2 and TRBJ2-3, with 8 nucleotides matching TRBD1. Sequencing was performed on PBMCs. This receptor was identified in a human donor in good health (CMV status not recorded). Some clones in this sample may be carry-over from other donors' samples. CDR3 DNA sequence: TGTGCCAGCAGCTCGACAGGGGCCACAGATACGCAGTATGTT. As protein: CASSSTGATDTQYV.